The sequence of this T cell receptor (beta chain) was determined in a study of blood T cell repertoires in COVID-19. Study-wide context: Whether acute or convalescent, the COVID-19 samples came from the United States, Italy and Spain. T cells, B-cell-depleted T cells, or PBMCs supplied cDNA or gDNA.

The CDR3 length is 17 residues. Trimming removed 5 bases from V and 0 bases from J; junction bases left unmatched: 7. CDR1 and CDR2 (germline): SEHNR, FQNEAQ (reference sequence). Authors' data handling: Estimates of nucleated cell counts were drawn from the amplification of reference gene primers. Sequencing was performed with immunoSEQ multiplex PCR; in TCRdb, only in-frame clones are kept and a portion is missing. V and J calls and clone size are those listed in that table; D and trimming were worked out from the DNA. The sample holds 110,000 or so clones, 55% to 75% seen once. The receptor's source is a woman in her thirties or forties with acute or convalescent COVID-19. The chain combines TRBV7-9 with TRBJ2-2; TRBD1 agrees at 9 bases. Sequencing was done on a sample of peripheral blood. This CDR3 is CASSPRTGAPNTGELFF. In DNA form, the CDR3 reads TGTGCCAGCAGCCCACGGACAGGGGCCCCGAACACCGGGGAGCTGTTTTTT.